The T cell receptor beta chain described here comes from a study of OX40 agonist ivuxolimab in advanced cancers. Study in general: The patients received agonistic anti-OX40 (CD134) antibody ivuxolimab. Overall study results and limits: Average numbers of expanded clones were greater in CD8+ T cells than in CD4+. At 0.1 to 3.0 mg/kg, clonal expansion of CD4+ and CD8+ blood T cells had occurred by week 6.

About this clone: Its cognate antigen is unknown.

V was pared by 0 bases and J by 8 bases, with 13 bases between. The CDR3 has 15 amino acids. The germline V gene has CDR1 LGHNA and CDR2 YSLEER. Autoimmune disease history or systemic immunosuppression led to patient exclusion. Sequencing used immunoSEQ multiplex PCR; TCRdb keeps in-frame clones, though not all of them. The sample shows under 90,000 clones, approximately 90% of them seen only once. This chain links TRBV4-3 with TRBJ1-4; D unclear. The origin of this receptor is an adult with an advanced solid tumor such as melanoma, head and neck, liver or kidney cancer. Sequences were derived from CD4+ or CD8+ T cells sorted from blood, sampled in a trial of the OX40 agonist ivuxolimab. CDR3 protein: CASSQDLVRGEKLFF. The CDR3 DNA reads TGCGCCAGCAGCCAAGACCTCGTTCGGGGAGAAAAACTGTTTTTT.